The 10 T cell receptor beta chains reported below all come from one sample, sequenced in a study of identical twins. A single record per CDR3 protein comes from TCRdb applying MiXCR to the 5' RACE reads. The sample includes a few hundred thousand distinct CDR3 sequences, approximately 9.6% seen only once; the top ten take 2.5% to 3.5%. This sample was shared with a second study, whose subject was yellow fever vaccine responses in identical twins.

Material: PBMCs. The source of these receptors is a woman younger than 30 in good health.

The table lists this clonotype with a few counts. The genes are TRBV7-8 and TRBJ2-1; D not certain. Looked up from germline, CDR1 is SGHVS and CDR2 is FQNEAQ. The CDR3 extends over 13 amino acids. V was shortened by 5 bases and J by 9 bases, with 14 bases between the two germline ends. The CDR3 DNA sequence: TGTGCCAGCAGCCATAAGCTAGGAAGTGAGCAGTTCTTC. Protein: CASSHKLGSEQFF.

The chain carries TRBV28 and TRBJ2-7; TRBD1 agrees at 7 bases. The germline gives CDR1 MDHEN, CDR2 SYDVKM. The J segment lost 4 bases and the V segment lost 4 bases, leaving 7 bases of the junction unmatched. The CDR3 covers 14 residues. The CDR3 DNA reads TGTGCCAGCAGTTCCCGACAGGGAAGGTACGAGCAGTACTTC. Its protein is CASSSRQGRYEQYF.

The table lists this clonotype with many counts. This sequence joins TRBV7-9 and TRBJ1-5; the match to TRBD1 covers 7 bases. The CDR3 sequence is 14 residues long. V lost 5 bases and J lost 5; bases outside the gene matches: 6. CDR1 is SEHNR, CDR2 FQNEAQ, per germline (reference sequence). CDR3 loop: CASSKQGRDQPQHF. The CDR3 DNA reads TGTGCCAGCAGCAAACAGGGGCGAGATCAGCCCCAGCATTTT.

The chain joins TRBV5-6 to TRBJ1-1; D might be TRBD1 (6 bases). CDR3 size: 14 residues. In germline, CDR1 is SGHDT, CDR2 YYEEEE. V gave up 0 bases and J gave up 5 bases, with 11 bases separating them. CDR3 loop: CASSLADRRTEAFF. The DNA for the CDR3 is TGTGCCAGCAGCTTGGCAGACAGGAGGACTGAAGCTTTCTTT.

The chain carries TRBV15 and TRBJ1-2; the D gene is possibly TRBD1 (5 bases). Trimming stripped 5 bases from V and 4 bases from J, with 11 bases between. Germline CDR1 and CDR2: LNHNV and YYDKDF (reference sequence). The CDR3 extends over 13 amino acids. CDR3 in DNA: TGTGCCACCAGCCCCGGGGGTTCCTATGGCTACACCTTC. This sequence encodes CATSPGGSYGYTF.

This clonotype was picked up a small number of times. The chain has TRBV20-1 and TRBJ2-7; no clear D gene. V lost 0 bases and J lost 4, with 16 bases in between. This CDR3 spans 15 amino acids. Germline CDR1 is DFQATT and CDR2 is SNEGSKA (reference sequence). The CDR3 DNA sequence: TGCAGTGCTAGAGATTCTGCGACTCTACCTTACGAGCAGTACTTC. This gives the protein CSARDSATLPYEQYF.

This clonotype has more than one count but fewer than ten. This chain joins TRBV7-2 and TRBJ2-5, with 14 nucleotides matching TRBD2. V lost 8 bases and J lost 4; bases outside the gene matches: 9. The CDR3 contains 16 residues. Germline values: CDR1 SGHTA, CDR2 FQGNSA. This chain's CDR3 is CASGLGLAGGGETQYF. The CDR3 DNA follows: TGTGCCAGCGGCCTAGGACTAGCGGGAGGAGGAGAGACCCAGTACTTC.

The chain links TRBV15 to TRBJ2-4; D is undetermined. The CDR3 runs to 14 residues. Germline-derived CDR1 and CDR2 are LNHNV and YYDKDF (reference sequence). V was clipped by 0 bases and J by 7 bases, with 10 bases between them. The DNA for the CDR3 is TGTGCCACCAGCAGAGATTCCGTGGTGAACATTCAGTACTTC. Its translation is CATSRDSVVNIQYF.

The V and J genes are TRBV20-1 and TRBJ2-7, with TRBD1 identical over 7 bases. The J segment lost 2 bases and the V segment lost 6 bases, leaving 7 bases of the junction unmatched. Germline CDR1 and CDR2: DFQATT and SNEGSKA (reference sequence). This CDR3 is built from 13 residues. CDR3 amino acids: CSAERQGPYEQYF. CDR3 sequence (DNA): TGCAGTGCGGAACGACAGGGACCCTACGAGCAGTACTTC.

The sample holds many counts of this clonotype. The CDR3 sequence: CASSFGQTRMTEAFF. Here the CDR3 DNA reads TGTGCCAGCAGTTTCGGACAGACCAGGATGACTGAAGCTTTCTTT. The chain employs TRBV12-3 or TRBV12-4 and TRBJ1-1; weak D call: TRBD1 (6 bases). This CDR3 is built from 15 residues. V lost 3 bases and J lost 5, with 16 bases in between.